This entry is about one TCR beta chain. Its cognate antigen is unknown. This sample is part of a study of cytomegalovirus exposure and HLA in healthy donors. Findings and limits, study-wide: In a later analysis, most CMV-associated TCR beta chains appeared HLA-restricted.

13 Jbeta primers and 60 Vbeta primers were used for the PCR. Sequencing was performed with immunoSEQ multiplex PCR; in TCRdb, only in-frame clones are kept and a portion is missing. The sample contains some 94,000 clones, roughly 69% of which appear only once. These donors counted as nominally healthy when sampled, but unrecorded immune exposures were likely. Germline loops: CDR1 LGHNA, CDR2 YNFKEQ. This CDR3 comprises 18 residues. The J segment lost 2 bases and the V segment lost 3 bases, leaving 13 bases of the junction unmatched. The clonotype comes from a man aged 50 to 59 in good health and CMV-seronegative. The sequenced material came from PBMCs. This chain connects TRBV4-2 to TRBJ2-3; 8 nucleotides align to TRBD2. The CDR3 reads CASSHHPGTRGLTDTQYF. CDR3 in DNA: TGTGCCAGCAGCCATCACCCGGGGACTAGGGGTCTCACAGATACGCAGTATTTT.